The 25 T cell receptor beta chains given below trace back to one sample, sequenced in a study of T cells in Graves' hyperthyroidism and ophthalmopathy. Amplification of TCR beta CDR3 regions used RNA as the template. TCR CDR3 regions were first amplified by RT-PCR with HTBI primers. TCRdb redid the calling of the multiplex PCR reads with MiXCR, one entry per CDR3 protein. The repertoire holds about 400,000 distinct CDR3 sequences, around 13% seen once, with roughly 9.2% in the top ten. What was sequenced was blood. These receptors were taken from a woman aged 18 to 35 with Graves' hyperthyroidism.

In this sample, this clonotype turned up many times. This chain connects TRBV20-1 to TRBJ2-3; perhaps TRBD2 as D (5 bases). Trimming took off 1 base at V and 1 base at J, with 6 bases between the two ends. The CDR3 runs to 13 residues. Germline CDR1 and CDR2: DFQATT and SNEGSKA (reference sequence). The chain's CDR3 is CSARGSGTDTQYF. CDR3 coding DNA: TGCAGTGCTAGAGGTAGCGGCACAGATACGCAGTATTTT.

The V gene is TRBV19, the J gene TRBJ2-7; D uncertain. The CDR3 consists of 14 residues. V was clipped by 0 bases and J by 4 bases, with 10 bases between them. The germline V gene has CDR1 LNHDA and CDR2 SQIVND (reference sequence). Here the CDR3 reads CASSIDTLGYEQYF. In DNA form, the CDR3 reads TGTGCCAGTAGTATAGATACCCTCGGATACGAGCAGTACTTC.

This clonotype was found many times. This chain links TRBV20-1 with TRBJ2-7; tentative D call: TRBD2 (6 bases). The CDR3 contains 14 residues. Trimming left V 4 bases short and J 0 bases short, with 13 bases between. Germline V lookup: CDR1 DFQATT, CDR2 SNEGSKA (reference sequence). For the CDR3, the DNA is TGCAGTGCTATAACGGCGGGGAGCTCCTACGAGCAGTACTTC. The encoded protein is CSAITAGSSYEQYF.

This clonotype was counted at least ten times. The chain links TRBV7-9 to TRBJ2-1; a possible D gene is TRBD2 (5 bases). CDR1 and CDR2 from the germline V gene are SEHNR and FQNEAQ (reference sequence). V shed 3 bases and J shed 10 bases, with 7 bases lying between them. This CDR3 spans 11 amino acids. CDR3 in DNA: TGTGCCAGCAGCTTTGGGAGCGAGCAGTTCTTC. Translation: CASSFGSEQFF.

There are many counts of this clonotype. This chain connects TRBV2 to TRBJ2-3; no clear D. V was trimmed by 5 bases and J by 6 bases, leaving 18 bases between them. Germline CDR1 SNHLY, CDR2 FYNNEI. This CDR3 region has 15 residues. The CDR3 DNA reads TGTGCCAGCAGTTTCCGGACGATCCCGGCGGATACGCAGTATTTT. Residues: CASSFRTIPADTQYF. Together with reference TRBV2 and TRBJ2-3, the CDR3 gives the full variable domain: EPEVTQTPSHQVTQMGQEVILRCVPISNHLYFYWYRQILGQKVEFLVSFYNNEISEKSEIFDDQFSVERPDGSNFTLKIRSTKLEDSAMYFCASSFRTIPADTQYFGPGTRLTVL.

This clonotype was seen repeatedly, ten times or more. The gene calls are TRBV5-1 and TRBJ1-4; 8 bases fit TRBD1. CDR1 is SGHRS and CDR2 is YFSETQ in the germline V gene. The junction had 3 bases not matched to a gene; V was cut back by 3 bases and J by 5 bases. This CDR3 contains 14 residues. Here the CDR3 reads CASSSQGGNEKLFF. As DNA, the CDR3 is TGCGCCAGCAGCTCACAGGGGGGAAATGAAAAACTGTTTTTT. Based on the CDR3 plus reference TRBV5-1 and TRBJ1-4, the full variable domain is KAGVTQTPRYLIKTRGQQVTLSCSPISGHRSVSWYQQTPGQGLQFLFEYFSETQRNKGNFPGRFSGRQFSNSRSEMNVSTLELGDSALYLCASSSQGGNEKLFFGSGTQLSVL.

The rearrangement links TRBV11-2 to TRBJ2-3; D assignment may be TRBD1 or TRBD2 (6 bases each). Germline V CDR1 and CDR2: SGHAT, FQNNGV. The CDR3 is 15 amino acids. The V and J ends lost 7 bases and 2 bases respectively, with 16 bases between them. The CDR3 protein is CASNKGGGLTDTQYF. Here the CDR3 DNA reads TGTGCCAGCAACAAAGGTGGGGGGCTCACAGATACGCAGTATTTT.

This clonotype showed up many times. V and J are TRBV27 and TRBJ2-1, with D maybe TRBD2 (5 bases). The germline CDR1 and CDR2 sequences are MNHEY and SMNVEV (reference sequence). There are 11 residues in the CDR3. The V and J ends lost 8 bases and 4 bases respectively, with 6 bases between them. CDR3 residues: CASRTYNEQFF. The CDR3 nucleotides read TGTGCCAGCCGGACTTACAATGAGCAGTTCTTC.

This clonotype was counted at least ten times. The CDR3 region is CAIRPDLMATEAFF. CDR3 DNA sequence: TGTGCCATCAGGCCGGATTTAATGGCCACTGAAGCTTTCTTT. The V and J genes are TRBV10-3 and TRBJ1-1; D not certain. The CDR3 consists of 14 residues. V was cut by 6 bases and J by 4 bases, with 15 bases left in between. Germline V CDR1 and CDR2: ENHRY, SYGVKD.

The gene calls are TRBV5-8 and TRBJ2-7; maybe TRBD1 (5 bases). V was clipped by 2 bases and J by 0 bases, with 15 bases between them. The CDR3 covers 16 residues. The germline CDR1 and CDR2 sequences are SGHTS and YDEGEE. CDR3 in DNA: TGTGCCAGCAGCTTCTATGGGGCCGTAAGCTCCTACGAGCAGTACTTC. This codes for CASSFYGAVSSYEQYF.

This clonotype has a count of ten or more. The genes are TRBV12-3 or TRBV12-4 and TRBJ1-1, with D tentatively TRBD1 (5 bases). V shed 3 bases and J shed 3 bases, with 11 bases lying between them. There are 14 residues in the CDR3. The CDR3: CASSFISRDTEAFF. The CDR3 region has the DNA TGTGCCAGCAGTTTTATTTCCAGGGACACTGAAGCTTTCTTT.

The table lists this clonotype with many counts. CDR3 in amino acids: CASSFSGTGKAFF. The CDR3 DNA sequence: TGTGCCAGCAGTTTCTCCGGGACAGGGAAAGCTTTCTTT. The chain joins TRBV27 to TRBJ1-1; 9 nucleotides line up with TRBD1. Germline assignment: CDR1 MNHEY and CDR2 SMNVEV (reference sequence). The CDR3 is 13 amino acids. V lost 3 bases and J lost 9; bases outside the gene matches: 5.

J is TRBJ2-5 and V is TRBV20-1, with D perhaps TRBD1 or TRBD2 (5 bases each). This CDR3 is built from 14 residues. Germline values: CDR1 DFQATT, CDR2 SNEGSKA (reference sequence). V was pared by 1 base and J by 4 bases, with 13 bases between. The CDR3 loop is CSARGRVGAETQYF. Here the CDR3 DNA reads TGCAGTGCTAGAGGAAGGGTCGGGGCAGAGACCCAGTACTTC.

This clonotype was recorded a few times. This chain connects TRBV7-2 to TRBJ1-2; 11 positions match TRBD1. From germline, CDR1 is SGHTA and CDR2 FQGNSA. Trimming took 1 base from V and 6 from J; bases not matched to a gene: 10. The CDR3 is 17 amino acids. This CDR3 is CASSLVGGQGAPDGYTF. CDR3 DNA sequence: TGTGCCAGCAGCTTAGTTGGTGGACAGGGGGCGCCTGATGGCTACACCTTC.

There are many counts of this clonotype. The V and J genes are TRBV6-1 and TRBJ2-3; D possibly corresponds to TRBD2 (6 bases). Germline V CDR1 and CDR2: MNHNS, SASEGT. Trimming removed 7 bases at V and 7 bases at J, with 18 bases between. The length of the CDR3 is 14 residues. In DNA, the CDR3 is TGTGCCAGCATATCGGCAGGAGGGCCGTATACGCAGTATTTT. It codes for CASISAGGPYTQYF.

This clonotype was recorded many times. This chain connects TRBV12-3 or TRBV12-4 to TRBJ2-1; D unresolved. V shed 7 bases and J shed 3 bases, with 10 bases lying between them. The length of the CDR3 is 13 residues. CDR3 nucleotides: TGTGCCAGCAACCGAGCTCACTACAATGAGCAGTTCTTC. Translating it yields CASNRAHYNEQFF.

This clonotype was observed at least ten times. The rearrangement uses TRBV5-5 and TRBJ1-2; D perhaps matches TRBD1 (5 bases). The CDR3 covers 14 residues. The V gene lost 2 bases and the J gene lost 0 bases, with 8 bases spanning the gap. Per germline, CDR1 SGHKS and CDR2 YYEKEE (reference sequence). The CDR3 region is CASSFDRTNYGYTF. DNA of the CDR3: TGTGCCAGCAGCTTCGACAGAACTAACTATGGCTACACCTTC.

Note on this clonotype: Possible read error: a much larger clone is one base away. CDR3 bases: TGCGCCAGCAGCACATGGACAGGACTGATCCGAAATGAGCAGCTCTTC. Translated, it gives CASSTWTGLIRNEQLF. The chain combines TRBV5-1 with TRBJ2-1; 7 bases are a match to TRBD1. The CDR3 covers 16 residues. CDR1 is SGHRS, CDR2 YFSETQ, per germline.

V and J are TRBV28 and TRBJ2-7, with unresolved D. The V end was cut by 8 bases, the J end by 5 bases, with 16 bases between. This CDR3 contains 13 residues. Germline V gene data show CDR1 as MDHEN and CDR2 as SYDVKM. The CDR3 is CASSPPTANEQYF. In DNA, the CDR3 is TGTGCCAGCTCACCACCCACAGCGAACGAGCAGTACTTC. The full variable domain, its missing parts supplied by reference TRBV28 and TRBJ2-7, is DVKVTQSSRYLVKRTGEKVFLECVQDMDHENMFWYRQDPGLGLRLIYFSYDVKMKEKGDIPEGYSVSREKKERFSLILESASTNQTSMYLCASSPPTANEQYFGPGTRLTVT.

This clonotype was detected many times. This rearrangement joins TRBV6-1 to TRBJ1-2; 8 bases agree with TRBD1. The germline V gene has CDR1 MNHNS and CDR2 SASEGT. The CDR3 is 13 residues long. Germline trimming cut 6 bases from V and 4 bases from J; bases unmatched to any gene: 4. This chain's CDR3 is CASSEQGVYGYTF. DNA for the CDR3: TGTGCCAGCAGCGAACAGGGGGTCTATGGCTACACCTTC.

This clonotype came up once. A read error is possible here, since a much larger clone lies one base away. This chain connects TRBV7-2 to TRBJ1-5, with no clear D. Germline CDR1 SGHTA, CDR2 FQGNSA. The CDR3 has 13 residues. V lost 1 base and J lost 6, with 7 bases in between. In DNA, the CDR3 is TGTGCCAGCAGCTTAGGGGATCCTCAGCCCCAGCATTTT. Translation: CASSLGDPQPQHF.

This clonotype was picked up many times. This chain uses TRBV29-1 with TRBJ2-1, with 8 bases matching TRBD2. This CDR3 spans 18 amino acids. Germline V gives CDR1 SQVTM, CDR2 ANQGSEA. V was clipped by 8 bases and J by 7 bases; unmatched bases: 25. In DNA, the CDR3 is TGCAGCTCCTTGGACGGGAGAGTCGGGACTAGAATGGGGAATGAGCAGTTCTTC. Protein product: CSSLDGRVGTRMGNEQFF.

In its sample, this clonotype was seen many times. The V gene is TRBV11-2, the J gene TRBJ2-3; D call uncertain. The CDR3 runs to 14 residues. Germline CDR1 SGHAT, CDR2 FQNNGV. V lost 3 bases and J 2 bases, leaving 9 bases between the germline ends. CDR3 in amino acids: CASSLDRYTDTQYF. In nucleotides, the CDR3 is TGTGCCAGCAGCTTGGATCGCTACACAGATACGCAGTATTTT.

The CDR3 DNA is TGTGCCAGCAGCTCAGGGACAGGGGCCCTCGAGCAGTACTTC. It codes for CASSSGTGALEQYF. This rearrangement joins TRBV11-2 to TRBJ2-7, with 10 positions matching TRBD1. Losses at the gene ends were 4 bases for V and 6 bases for J; bases not matched to a gene: 6. The CDR3 totals 14 residues. From germline, CDR1 is SGHAT and CDR2 FQNNGV.

This chain uses TRBV7-9 with TRBJ1-2; 10 bases align to TRBD1. Germline trimming cut 4 bases from V and 1 base from J; bases unmatched to any gene: 9. Germline CDR1 and CDR2: SEHNR and FQNEAQ (reference sequence). The CDR3 length is 17 residues. CDR3 bases: TGTGCCAGCAGCTCTCCCGGGACAGGGGCCCTTAACTATGGCTACACCTTC. This translates into CASSSPGTGALNYGYTF.